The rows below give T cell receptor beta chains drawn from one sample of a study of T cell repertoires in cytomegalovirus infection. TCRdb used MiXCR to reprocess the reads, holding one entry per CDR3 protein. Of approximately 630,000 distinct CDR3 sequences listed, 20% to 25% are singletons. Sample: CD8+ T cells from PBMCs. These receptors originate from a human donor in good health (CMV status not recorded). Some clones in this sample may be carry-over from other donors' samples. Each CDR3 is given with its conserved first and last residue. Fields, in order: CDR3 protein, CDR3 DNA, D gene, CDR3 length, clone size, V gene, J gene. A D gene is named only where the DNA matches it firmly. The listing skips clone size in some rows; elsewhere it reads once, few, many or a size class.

CDR3 protein: CASLGGDGGYTF
CDR3 DNA: TGTGCCAGCCTCGGCGGGGATGGAGGATACACCTTC
D gene: -
CDR3 length: 12
clone size: many
V gene: TRBV7-8
J gene: TRBJ1-2

CDR3 protein: CANCDQGERVTGELFF
CDR3 DNA: TGTGCCAACTGTGATCAGGGGGAACGAGTCACCGGGGAGCTGTTTTTT
D gene: TRBD1
CDR3 length: 16
clone size: many
V gene: TRBV28
J gene: TRBJ2-2

CDR3 protein: CASSYSIQRGPNTGELFF
CDR3 DNA: TGTGCCAGCAGTTACTCGATCCAGCGGGGGCCGAACACCGGGGAGCTGTTTTTT
D gene: TRBD2
CDR3 length: 18
clone size: -
V gene: TRBV6-2/TRBV6-3
J gene: TRBJ2-2

CDR3 protein: CASSKGRVYNEQFF
CDR3 DNA: TGTGCCAGCAGTAAAGGGAGGGTCTACAATGAGCAGTTCTTC
D gene: TRBD2
CDR3 length: 14
clone size: few
V gene: TRBV6-5
J gene: TRBJ2-1

CDR3 protein: CASTGQGANNQPQHF
CDR3 DNA: TGTGCCAGCACAGGACAGGGGGCGAACAATCAGCCCCAGCATTTT
D gene: TRBD1
CDR3 length: 15
clone size: many
V gene: TRBV7-9
J gene: TRBJ1-5

CDR3 protein: CSALRLGQPYGNTIYF
CDR3 DNA: TGCAGTGCTCTCCGCCTGGGACAGCCTTACGGAAACACCATATATTTT
D gene: TRBD1
CDR3 length: 16
clone size: many
V gene: TRBV20-1
J gene: TRBJ1-3

CDR3 protein: CASSFAGTNYGYTF
CDR3 DNA: TGTGCCAGCAGCTTTGCGGGGACTAACTATGGCTACACCTTC
D gene: -
CDR3 length: 14
clone size: -
V gene: TRBV13
J gene: TRBJ1-2

CDR3 protein: CASSSQAGERINEQFF
CDR3 DNA: TGTGCCAGCAGCTCCCAAGCGGGGGAGAGGATCAATGAGCAGTTCTTC
D gene: TRBD2
CDR3 length: 16
clone size: many
V gene: TRBV7-6
J gene: TRBJ2-1

CDR3 protein: CSAKRAGDTYNSPLHF
CDR3 DNA: TGCAGTGCTAAACGCGCGGGGGATACCTATAATTCACCCCTCCACTTT
D gene: -
CDR3 length: 16
clone size: -
V gene: TRBV20-1
J gene: TRBJ1-6

CDR3 protein: CASSLKGGPGRRLNTEAFF
CDR3 DNA: TGTGCCAGCAGCTTAAAGGGTGGGCCAGGCCGTCGGCTGAACACTGAAGCTTTCTTT
D gene: -
CDR3 length: 19
clone size: few
V gene: TRBV7-3
J gene: TRBJ1-1

CDR3 protein: CASSWGADNQPQHF
CDR3 DNA: TGTGCCAGCAGTTGGGGGGCCGACAATCAGCCCCAGCATTTT
D gene: -
CDR3 length: 14
clone size: few
V gene: TRBV27
J gene: TRBJ1-5

CDR3 protein: CASSQVWSMDTGELFF
CDR3 DNA: TGCGCCAGCAGCCAAGTATGGTCTATGGACACCGGGGAGCTGTTTTTT
D gene: -
CDR3 length: 16
clone size: many
V gene: TRBV4-1
J gene: TRBJ2-2

CDR3 protein: CASSLSRGWTEAFF
CDR3 DNA: TGCGCCAGCAGCTTGTCCAGGGGGTGGACTGAAGCTTTCTTT
D gene: TRBD1
CDR3 length: 14
clone size: few
V gene: TRBV5-1
J gene: TRBJ1-1

CDR3 protein: CASTSEEATEAFF
CDR3 DNA: TGTGCCAGCACCTCCGAGGAGGCAACTGAAGCTTTCTTT
D gene: -
CDR3 length: 13
clone size: few
V gene: TRBV7-9
J gene: TRBJ1-1

CDR3 protein: CASLGGTLTDTQYF
CDR3 DNA: TGTGCCAGTCTGGGCGGGACTCTCACAGATACGCAGTATTTT
D gene: -
CDR3 length: 14
clone size: -
V gene: TRBV28
J gene: TRBJ2-3

CDR3 protein: CASSLTEHDGTGFSLSEQFF
CDR3 DNA: TGTGCCAGCAGCCTTACCGAGCATGATGGGACAGGGTTTTCACTTAGTGAGCAGTTCTTC
D gene: TRBD1
CDR3 length: 20
clone size: few
V gene: TRBV7-6
J gene: TRBJ2-1

CDR3 protein: CASSLSSKGASDTQYF
CDR3 DNA: TGTGCCAGCAGTTTATCGTCAAAGGGGGCGTCGGATACGCAGTATTTT
D gene: TRBD1
CDR3 length: 16
clone size: -
V gene: TRBV28
J gene: TRBJ2-3

CDR3 protein: CASRKPGTGLWESGNTIYF
CDR3 DNA: TGTGCCAGCAGAAAACCCGGGACAGGGCTCTGGGAGTCTGGAAACACCATATATTTT
D gene: TRBD1
CDR3 length: 19
clone size: many
V gene: TRBV12-3/TRBV12-4
J gene: TRBJ1-3

CDR3 protein: CASSYSSSGRDTQYF
CDR3 DNA: TGTGCCAGCAGTTACTCTAGTTCGGGGAGGGATACGCAGTATTTT
D gene: -
CDR3 length: 15
clone size: many
V gene: TRBV6-5
J gene: TRBJ2-3

CDR3 protein: CASSFPGYNEQFF
CDR3 DNA: TGTGCCAGCAGCTTTCCCGGCTACAATGAGCAGTTCTTC
D gene: -
CDR3 length: 13
clone size: many
V gene: TRBV7-2
J gene: TRBJ2-1

CDR3 protein: CASSLQGFDINSPLHF
CDR3 DNA: TGTGCCAGCAGTTTGCAGGGTTTCGATATTAATTCACCCCTCCACTTT
D gene: -
CDR3 length: 16
clone size: -
V gene: TRBV12-3/TRBV12-4
J gene: TRBJ1-6

CDR3 protein: CASSFLSDSLQETQYF
CDR3 DNA: TGTGCCAGCAGTTTCCTATCGGACAGCCTCCAAGAGACCCAGTACTTC
D gene: -
CDR3 length: 16
clone size: -
V gene: TRBV28
J gene: TRBJ2-5

CDR3 protein: CASSPQGLSGANVLTF
CDR3 DNA: TGTGCCAGCAGCCCCCAGGGTTTGTCTGGGGCCAACGTCCTGACTTTC
D gene: -
CDR3 length: 16
clone size: few
V gene: TRBV13
J gene: TRBJ2-6

CDR3 protein: CATGLAGNEQFF
CDR3 DNA: TGTGCCACCGGACTAGCGGGGAATGAGCAGTTCTTC
D gene: TRBD2
CDR3 length: 12
clone size: -
V gene: TRBV19
J gene: TRBJ2-1

CDR3 protein: CASSLPGYSQYF
CDR3 DNA: TGTGCCAGCAGTTTACCTGGTTACTCGCAGTACTTC
D gene: -
CDR3 length: 12
clone size: many
V gene: TRBV12-3/TRBV12-4
J gene: TRBJ2-7

CDR3 protein: CASRGTPTYGYTF
CDR3 DNA: TGTGCCAGCAGGGGGACACCGACCTATGGCTACACCTTC
D gene: -
CDR3 length: 13
clone size: many
V gene: TRBV7-2
J gene: TRBJ1-2

CDR3 protein: CVSSPHPSGELFF
CDR3 DNA: TGTGTCAGCAGTCCCCACCCTAGCGGGGAGCTGTTTTTT
D gene: -
CDR3 length: 13
clone size: once
V gene: TRBV27
J gene: TRBJ2-2

CDR3 protein: CASSGGGPLLF
CDR3 DNA: TGTGCCAGCAGTGGTGGGGGCCCTCTCCTTTTC
D gene: -
CDR3 length: 11
clone size: -
V gene: TRBV6-4
J gene: TRBJ2-1

CDR3 protein: CASSTLQGMHTEAFF
CDR3 DNA: TGTGCCAGCAGTACACTCCAGGGGATGCACACTGAAGCTTTCTTT
D gene: -
CDR3 length: 15
clone size: -
V gene: TRBV27
J gene: TRBJ1-1

CDR3 protein: CASSRPGQGTEAFF
CDR3 DNA: TGCGCCAGCAGCCGACCGGGACAGGGGACTGAAGCTTTCTTT
D gene: TRBD1
CDR3 length: 14
clone size: few
V gene: TRBV4-1
J gene: TRBJ1-1

CDR3 protein: CASSQVGGETQYF
CDR3 DNA: TGCGCCAGCAGCCAAGTGGGGGGGGAGACCCAGTACTTC
D gene: TRBD2
CDR3 length: 13
clone size: few
V gene: TRBV4-1
J gene: TRBJ2-5

CDR3 protein: CASSQVASGGADTQYF
CDR3 DNA: TGTGCCAGCAGCCAGGTCGCTAGCGGGGGGGCAGATACGCAGTATTTT
D gene: TRBD2
CDR3 length: 16
clone size: -
V gene: TRBV7-3
J gene: TRBJ2-3

CDR3 protein: CASSGTGNEQFF
CDR3 DNA: TGTGCCAGCAGCGGGACAGGGAATGAGCAGTTCTTC
D gene: TRBD1
CDR3 length: 12
clone size: many
V gene: TRBV7-2
J gene: TRBJ2-1

CDR3 protein: CASSEVGQLEHTEAFF
CDR3 DNA: TGTGCCAGCAGTGAAGTCGGGCAGCTAGAACACACTGAAGCTTTCTTT
D gene: -
CDR3 length: 16
clone size: -
V gene: TRBV2
J gene: TRBJ1-1

CDR3 protein: CVSSVTSGGYNNEQFF
CDR3 DNA: TGTGTCAGCAGCGTAACTAGCGGGGGGTACAACAATGAGCAGTTCTTC
D gene: TRBD2
CDR3 length: 16
clone size: few
V gene: TRBV7-3
J gene: TRBJ2-1

CDR3 protein: CASSSDSGGDYNEQFF
CDR3 DNA: TGTGCCAGCAGTTCCGATAGCGGGGGAGACTACAATGAGCAGTTCTTC
D gene: TRBD2
CDR3 length: 16
clone size: -
V gene: TRBV28
J gene: TRBJ2-1

CDR3 protein: CSARDGRGQENPSNQPQHF
CDR3 DNA: TGCAGTGCTAGAGATGGGAGAGGGCAGGAGAACCCTAGCAATCAGCCCCAGCATTTT
D gene: -
CDR3 length: 19
clone size: -
V gene: TRBV20-1
J gene: TRBJ1-5

CDR3 protein: CSARDPTGWTQYF
CDR3 DNA: TGCAGTGCTAGAGATCCGACAGGGTGGACCCAGTACTTC
D gene: TRBD1
CDR3 length: 13
clone size: -
V gene: TRBV20-1
J gene: TRBJ2-5

CDR3 protein: CASSLTGTIETQYF
CDR3 DNA: TGTGCCAGCAGCTTAACCGGGACTATAGAGACCCAGTACTTC
D gene: TRBD2
CDR3 length: 14
clone size: -
V gene: TRBV11-2
J gene: TRBJ2-5

CDR3 protein: CASTSDRTRSTGELFF
CDR3 DNA: TGTGCCAGCACATCGGACAGGACCCGAAGCACCGGGGAGCTGTTTTTT
D gene: TRBD1
CDR3 length: 16
clone size: -
V gene: TRBV6-1
J gene: TRBJ2-2

CDR3 protein: CASSPNLGQGLTGELFF
CDR3 DNA: TGTGCCAGCAGCCCGAACCTCGGACAGGGATTAACCGGGGAGCTGTTTTTT
D gene: TRBD1
CDR3 length: 17
clone size: few
V gene: TRBV6-2/TRBV6-3
J gene: TRBJ2-2

CDR3 protein: CASSSGRIINTEAFF
CDR3 DNA: TGCGCCAGCAGCTCGGGACGGATTATAAACACTGAAGCTTTCTTT
D gene: -
CDR3 length: 15
clone size: many
V gene: TRBV5-1
J gene: TRBJ1-1

CDR3 protein: CSVVTDRSYEQYF
CDR3 DNA: TGCAGCGTTGTGACAGATCGTTCCTACGAGCAGTACTTC
D gene: -
CDR3 length: 13
clone size: -
V gene: TRBV29-1
J gene: TRBJ2-7

CDR3 protein: CASSREGSGNTIYF
CDR3 DNA: TGTGCCAGCAGCAGGGAGGGATCTGGAAACACCATATATTTT
D gene: -
CDR3 length: 14
clone size: -
V gene: TRBV13
J gene: TRBJ1-3